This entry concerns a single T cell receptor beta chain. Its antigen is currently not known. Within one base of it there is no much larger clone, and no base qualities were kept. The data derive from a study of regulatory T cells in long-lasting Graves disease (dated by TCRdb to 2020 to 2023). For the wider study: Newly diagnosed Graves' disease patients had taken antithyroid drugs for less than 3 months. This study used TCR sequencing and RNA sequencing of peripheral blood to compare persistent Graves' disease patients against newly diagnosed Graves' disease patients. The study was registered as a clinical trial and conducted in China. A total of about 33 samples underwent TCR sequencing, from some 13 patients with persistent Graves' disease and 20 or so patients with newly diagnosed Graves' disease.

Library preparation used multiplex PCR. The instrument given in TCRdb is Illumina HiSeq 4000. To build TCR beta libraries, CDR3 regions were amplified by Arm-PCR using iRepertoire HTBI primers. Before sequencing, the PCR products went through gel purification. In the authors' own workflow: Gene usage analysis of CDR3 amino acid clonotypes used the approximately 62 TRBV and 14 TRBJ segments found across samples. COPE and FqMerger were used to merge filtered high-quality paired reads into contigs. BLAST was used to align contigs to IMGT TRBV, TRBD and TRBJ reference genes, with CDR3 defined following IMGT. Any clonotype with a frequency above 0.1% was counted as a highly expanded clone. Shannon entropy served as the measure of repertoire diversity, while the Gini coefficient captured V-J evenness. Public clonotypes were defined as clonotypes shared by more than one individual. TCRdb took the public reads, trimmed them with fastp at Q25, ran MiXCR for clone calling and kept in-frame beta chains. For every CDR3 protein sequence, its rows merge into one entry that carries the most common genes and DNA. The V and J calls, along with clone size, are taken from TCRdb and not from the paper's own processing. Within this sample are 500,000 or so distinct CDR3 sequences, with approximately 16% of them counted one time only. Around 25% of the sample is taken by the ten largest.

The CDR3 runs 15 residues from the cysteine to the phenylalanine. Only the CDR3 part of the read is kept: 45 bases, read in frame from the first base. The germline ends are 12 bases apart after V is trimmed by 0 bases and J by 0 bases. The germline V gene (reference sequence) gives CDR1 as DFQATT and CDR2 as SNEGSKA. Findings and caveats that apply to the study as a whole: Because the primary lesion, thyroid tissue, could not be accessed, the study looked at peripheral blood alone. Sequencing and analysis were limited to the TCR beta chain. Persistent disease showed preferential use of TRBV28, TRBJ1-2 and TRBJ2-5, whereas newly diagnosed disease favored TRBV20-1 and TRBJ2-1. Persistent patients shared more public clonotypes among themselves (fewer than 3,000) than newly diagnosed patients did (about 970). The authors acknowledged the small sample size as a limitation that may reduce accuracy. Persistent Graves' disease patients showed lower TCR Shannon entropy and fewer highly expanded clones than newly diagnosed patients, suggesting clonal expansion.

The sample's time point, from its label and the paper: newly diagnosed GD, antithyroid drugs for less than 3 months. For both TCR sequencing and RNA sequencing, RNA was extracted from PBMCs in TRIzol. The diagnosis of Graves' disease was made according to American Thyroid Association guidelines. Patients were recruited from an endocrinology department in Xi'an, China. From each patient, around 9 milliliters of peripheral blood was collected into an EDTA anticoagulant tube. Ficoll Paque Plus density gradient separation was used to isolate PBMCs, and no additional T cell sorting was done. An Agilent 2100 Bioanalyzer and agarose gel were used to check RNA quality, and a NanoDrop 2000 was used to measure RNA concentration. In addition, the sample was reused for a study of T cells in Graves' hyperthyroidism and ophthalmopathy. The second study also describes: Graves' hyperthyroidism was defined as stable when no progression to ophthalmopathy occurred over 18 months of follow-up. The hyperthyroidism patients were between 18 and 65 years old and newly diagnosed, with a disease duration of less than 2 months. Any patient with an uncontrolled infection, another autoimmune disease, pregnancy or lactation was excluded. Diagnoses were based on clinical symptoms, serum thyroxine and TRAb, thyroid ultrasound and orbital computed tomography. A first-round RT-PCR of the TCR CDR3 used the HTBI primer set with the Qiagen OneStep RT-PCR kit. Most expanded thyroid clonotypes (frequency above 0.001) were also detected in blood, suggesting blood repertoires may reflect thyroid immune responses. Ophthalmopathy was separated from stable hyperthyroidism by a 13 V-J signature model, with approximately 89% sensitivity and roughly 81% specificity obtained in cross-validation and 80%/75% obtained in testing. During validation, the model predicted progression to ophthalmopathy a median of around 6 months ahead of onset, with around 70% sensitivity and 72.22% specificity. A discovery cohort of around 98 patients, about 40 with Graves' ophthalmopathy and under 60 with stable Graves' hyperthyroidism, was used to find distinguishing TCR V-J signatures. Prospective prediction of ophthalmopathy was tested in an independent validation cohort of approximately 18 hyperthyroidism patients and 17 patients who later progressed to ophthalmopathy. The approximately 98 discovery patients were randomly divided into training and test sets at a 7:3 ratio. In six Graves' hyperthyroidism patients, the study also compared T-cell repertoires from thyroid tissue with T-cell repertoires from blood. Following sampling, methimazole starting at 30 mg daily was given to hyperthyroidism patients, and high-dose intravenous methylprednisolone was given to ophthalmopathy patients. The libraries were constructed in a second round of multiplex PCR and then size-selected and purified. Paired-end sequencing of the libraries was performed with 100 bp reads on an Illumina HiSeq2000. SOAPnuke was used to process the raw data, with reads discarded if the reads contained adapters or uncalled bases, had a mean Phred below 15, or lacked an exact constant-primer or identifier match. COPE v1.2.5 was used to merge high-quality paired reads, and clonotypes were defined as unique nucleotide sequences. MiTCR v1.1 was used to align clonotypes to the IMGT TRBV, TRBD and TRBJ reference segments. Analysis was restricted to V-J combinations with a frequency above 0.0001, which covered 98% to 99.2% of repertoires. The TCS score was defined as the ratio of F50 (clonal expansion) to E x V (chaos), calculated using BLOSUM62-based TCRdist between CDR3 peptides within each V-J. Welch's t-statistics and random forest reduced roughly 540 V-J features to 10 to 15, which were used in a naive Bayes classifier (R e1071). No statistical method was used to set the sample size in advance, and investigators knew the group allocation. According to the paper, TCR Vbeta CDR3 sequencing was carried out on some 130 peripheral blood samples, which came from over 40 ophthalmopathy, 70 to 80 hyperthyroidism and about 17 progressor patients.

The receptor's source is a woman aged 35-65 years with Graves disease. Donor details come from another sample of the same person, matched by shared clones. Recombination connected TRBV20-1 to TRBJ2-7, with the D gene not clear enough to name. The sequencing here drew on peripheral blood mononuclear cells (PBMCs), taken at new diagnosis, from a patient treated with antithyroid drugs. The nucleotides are TGCAGTGCTAGAGATGGCAGGTCAAACTCCTACGAGCAGTACTTC. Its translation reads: CSARDGRSNSYEQYF.